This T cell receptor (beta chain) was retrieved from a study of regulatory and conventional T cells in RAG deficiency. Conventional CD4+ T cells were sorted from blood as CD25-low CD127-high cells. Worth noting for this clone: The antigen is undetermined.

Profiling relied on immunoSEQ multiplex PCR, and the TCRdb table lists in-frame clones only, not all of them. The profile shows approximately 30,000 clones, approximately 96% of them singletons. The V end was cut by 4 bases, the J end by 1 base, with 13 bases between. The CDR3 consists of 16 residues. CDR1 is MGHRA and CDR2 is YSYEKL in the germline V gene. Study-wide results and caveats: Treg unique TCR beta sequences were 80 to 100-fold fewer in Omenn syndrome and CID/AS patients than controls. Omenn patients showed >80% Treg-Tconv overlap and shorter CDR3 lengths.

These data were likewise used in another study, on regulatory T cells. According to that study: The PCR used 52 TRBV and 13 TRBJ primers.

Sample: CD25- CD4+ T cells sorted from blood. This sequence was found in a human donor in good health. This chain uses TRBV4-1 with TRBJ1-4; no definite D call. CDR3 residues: CASSRQSRGTNEKLFF. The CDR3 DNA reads TGCGCCAGCAGCCGCCAGTCCCGGGGAACTAATGAAAAACTGTTTTTT.